This TCR beta chain is from a study of T cells after yellow fever vaccination. Overall study context: Low-cell-number fractions were prepared with SMART-Seq v4 Ultra Low Input.

Findings of the study overall: The appearance of a small share of clonotypes in both CD4 and CD8 compartments was observed.

Conversion of TCR transcripts into cDNA relied on 5'RACE template switching, which added a universal primer site and UMIs. From the 5' RACE reads, TCRdb called clonotypes with MiXCR, one entry per CDR3 protein. This sample carries approximately 96,000 distinct CDR3 sequences, about 8.2% of them seen once, and the ten largest clones take 16%. The source material was CD8+ T cells not binding an NS4B(214-222) dextramer, sorted from PBMCs, sampled less than 18 days after the first yellow fever vaccination. This clonotype was obtained from a man aged 18 to 29 who received the YFV17D yellow fever vaccine.

This CDR3 reads CASSYFPNTGELFF. DNA of the CDR3: TGTGCCAGCAGTTACTTCCCGAACACCGGGGAGCTGTTTTTT. The chain carries TRBV6-5 and TRBJ2-2; D is unclear. The CDR3 has 14 residues. The V gene lost 1 base and the J gene lost 0 bases, with 3 bases spanning the gap. Germline loops: CDR1 MNHEY, CDR2 SVGAGI.